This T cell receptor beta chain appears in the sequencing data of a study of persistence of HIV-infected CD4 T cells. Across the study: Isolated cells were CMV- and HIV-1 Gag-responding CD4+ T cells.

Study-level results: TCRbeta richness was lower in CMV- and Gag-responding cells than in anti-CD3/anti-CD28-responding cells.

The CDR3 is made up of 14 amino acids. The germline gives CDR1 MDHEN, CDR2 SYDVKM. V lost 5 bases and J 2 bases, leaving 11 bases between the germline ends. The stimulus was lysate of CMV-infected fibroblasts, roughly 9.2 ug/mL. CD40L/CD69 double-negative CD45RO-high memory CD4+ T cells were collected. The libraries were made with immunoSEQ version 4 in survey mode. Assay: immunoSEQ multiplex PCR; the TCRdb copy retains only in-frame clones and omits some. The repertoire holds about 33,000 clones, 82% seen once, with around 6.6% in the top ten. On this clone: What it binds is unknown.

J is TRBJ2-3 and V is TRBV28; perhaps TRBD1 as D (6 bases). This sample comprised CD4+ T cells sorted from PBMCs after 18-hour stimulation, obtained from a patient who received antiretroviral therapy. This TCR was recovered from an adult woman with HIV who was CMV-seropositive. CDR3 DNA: TGTGCCAGCAGTCGTGGGGGCAACACAGATACGCAGTATTTT. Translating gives CASSRGGNTDTQYF. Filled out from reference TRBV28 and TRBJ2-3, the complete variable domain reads DVKVTQSSRYLVKRTGEKVFLECVQDMDHENMFWYRQDPGLGLRLIYFSYDVKMKEKGDIPEGYSVSREKKERFSLILESASTNQTSMYLCASSRGGNTDTQYFGPGTRLTVL.